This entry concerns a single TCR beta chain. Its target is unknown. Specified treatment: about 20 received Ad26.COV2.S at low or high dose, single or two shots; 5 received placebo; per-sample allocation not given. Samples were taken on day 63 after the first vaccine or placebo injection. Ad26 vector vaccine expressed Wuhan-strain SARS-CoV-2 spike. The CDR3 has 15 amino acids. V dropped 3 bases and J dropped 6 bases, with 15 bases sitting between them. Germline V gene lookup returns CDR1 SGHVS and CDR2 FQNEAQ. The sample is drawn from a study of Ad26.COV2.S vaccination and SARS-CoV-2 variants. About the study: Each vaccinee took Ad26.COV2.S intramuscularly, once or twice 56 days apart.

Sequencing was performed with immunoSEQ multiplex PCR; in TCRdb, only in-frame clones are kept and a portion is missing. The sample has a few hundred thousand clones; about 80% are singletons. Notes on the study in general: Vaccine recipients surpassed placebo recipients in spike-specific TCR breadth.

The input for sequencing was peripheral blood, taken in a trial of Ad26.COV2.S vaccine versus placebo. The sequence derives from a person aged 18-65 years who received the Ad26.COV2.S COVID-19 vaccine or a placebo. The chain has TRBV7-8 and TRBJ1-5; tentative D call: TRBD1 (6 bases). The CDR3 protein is CASSFTQGSTQPQHF. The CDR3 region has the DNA TGTGCCAGCAGCTTCACACAGGGCTCCACTCAGCCCCAGCATTTT.